This TCR beta chain comes out of a study of early T cells in non-severe SARS-CoV-2 infection (dated by TCRdb to the early 2020s). Context from the whole study: Bulk RNA from unsorted whole blood was used for TCR sequencing, so alpha and beta chains could not be paired. What the research found in general, with its limitations: Matching against VDJdb was skewed toward anti-spike CD8 responses, likely underestimated virus-specific expansions, and missed private and CD4 specificities.

CDR1 MNHEY and CDR2 SVGEGT were looked up in the germline V gene. Taken from cysteine to phenylalanine, the CDR3 has 15 residues. Kept here is only the CDR3 DNA, which spans 45 bases and is read in frame from base 1. V sheds 4 bases and J sheds 4 bases, leaving 16 bases between their ends. The study was a case-control design nested within a healthcare worker cohort in London, UK, with weekly nasopharyngeal swab PCR tests and blood sampling. Between 23 and 31 March 2020, the week of the UK lockdown, healthcare workers were enrolled and then followed up weekly for as long as 16 weeks. Library preparation was by 5' RACE. These reads were obtained on a NextSeq 500. Unique molecular identifiers were attached to individual cDNA molecules in the TCR library protocol so that sequencing error and PCR bias could be corrected. Both TCR alpha and beta chains were sequenced, and tight co-correlation was observed between alpha and beta sequence abundances in each sample. The original pipeline was this. Decombinator V4 was used to annotate TCR sequences for V gene, J gene and CDR3. TCRs were defined as expanded if a significant change between any two time points was detected under a Poisson model with p below 0.0001. TCR abundances were normalised to the total number of TCRs sequenced per sample and expressed as counts per million. TRAV1-2 paired with TRAJ12, TRAJ20 or TRAJ33 defined MAIT TCRs, while TRAV10 paired with TRAJ18 defined iNKT TCRs. VDJdb, accessed on 1 November 2021, was searched for TCRs annotated for CMV, EBV and SARS-CoV-2, and TCRs annotated for more than one antigen were excluded. Starting from the raw public reads, TCRdb applied fastp trimming at Q25, assembled clones with MiXCR and retained in-frame beta chains. Each entry is one CDR3 protein sequence, shown with its most common DNA and genes. The V and J calls were determined by TCRdb, not by the authors. The sample profile shows about 48,000 distinct CDR3 sequences; approximately 7.5% of them were found once. The top ten clonotypes cover approximately 6.3% of the sample.

Concerning this clonotype itself: The target of this receptor is not known. No per-base quality is available; no much larger clone lies one base away.

Rearrangement joined TRBV6-2 or TRBV6-3 to TRBJ1-1; the best D guess is TRBD1, with 6 bases matching. The TCR originated in an adult who was a healthcare worker with PCR-confirmed SARS-CoV-2 infection or an uninfected control (not recorded which). Sequenced: whole blood. The CDR3 corresponds to CASSSQGGGGTEAFF. The DNA reads as follows: TGTGCCAGCAGTTCACAGGGAGGTGGTGGCACTGAAGCTTTCTTT.